This record covers a single T cell receptor (beta chain). What it binds is unknown. These data are taken from a study of T cells in Graves' hyperthyroidism and ophthalmopathy. The diagnoses drew upon clinical symptoms, serum thyroxine and TRAb, thyroid ultrasound and orbital computed tomography. PBMCs were collected from a 10 ml volume of fresh peripheral blood. Template material for amplifying TCR beta CDR3 regions consisted of RNA transcripts. Carried out on the TCR CDR3, a first-round RT-PCR used the HTBI primer set. TCRdb re-called the multiplex PCR reads through MiXCR, storing one row per CDR3 protein. The sample has about 260,000 distinct CDR3 sequences; over 20% are singletons. Study-wide results and limits: Patients with ophthalmopathy were separated from those with stable hyperthyroidism by a 13 V-J model. Also found in blood were most expanded thyroid clonotypes above 0.001.

The CDR3 has 14 amino acids. V was clipped by 6 bases and J by 7 bases; unmatched bases: 10. Germline V lookup: CDR1 MRHNA, CDR2 SNTAGT. The rearrangement links TRBV6-4 to TRBJ2-7, with 9 bases lining up with TRBD2. Source material: blood. The source is a man aged 25 to 45 with Graves' ophthalmopathy. Here the CDR3 reads CASRGLAYELEQYF. The DNA for the CDR3 is TGTGCCAGCAGGGGACTAGCCTACGAATTGGAGCAGTACTTC.